This passage covers 32 T cell receptor beta chains from one sample sequenced in a study of CD8+ T cells in alopecia areata. Noted treatment: oral pan-JAK inhibitor, 5-10 mg twice daily. As the sequencing template, cDNA was produced by extracting RNA and reverse transcribing it. Libraries were prepared by immunoSEQ multiplex PCR; TCRdb keeps only in-frame clonotypes and omits some of them. The table shows about 160,000 clones, with about three fifths occurring only once. The sample was CD4+ T cells sorted from blood, taken at week 4, from a patient treated with tofacitinib. The receptor set was obtained from a human donor with alopecia areata.

This chain links TRBV30 with TRBJ2-3; TRBD1 or TRBD2 may be the D gene (5 bases each). The CDR3 totals 16 residues. Germline V gene data show CDR1 as GTSNPN and CDR2 as SVGIG (reference sequence). Between the trimmed V and J ends, which lost 0 bases and 5 bases, there was a span of 18 bases. The CDR3 protein is CAWSVRGTGWQDTQYF. The CDR3 DNA is TGTGCCTGGAGTGTACGGGGAACAGGTTGGCAAGATACGCAGTATTTT.

The chain joins TRBV30 to TRBJ2-3, with D perhaps being TRBD1 or TRBD2 (5 bases each). The CDR3 consists of 14 residues. CDR1 and CDR2 (germline): GTSNPN, SVGIG (reference sequence). The V and J ends lost 5 bases and 2 bases respectively, with 14 bases between them. This CDR3 reads CAWARAGHTDTQYF. The CDR3 DNA reads as TGTGCCTGGGCGCGGGCAGGACACACAGATACGCAGTATTTT.

The chain couples TRBV7-8 to TRBJ2-5, with D uncertain. The CDR3 loop spans 18 amino acids. Germline assignment: CDR1 SGHVS and CDR2 FQNEAQ. V was cut by 6 bases and J by 1 base, with 24 bases left in between. The CDR3 sequence is CASRERFAQTRTQETQYF. The DNA of the CDR3 is TGTGCCAGCAGGGAGCGATTTGCGCAGACCAGGACCCAAGAGACCCAGTACTTC.

The rearrangement links TRBV29-1 to TRBJ1-1; D remains unclear. From germline, CDR1 is SQVTM and CDR2 ANQGSEA. The V end lost 8 bases, the J end lost 0 bases, and 16 bases lay between the germline ends. The CDR3 has 14 residues. Here the CDR3 DNA reads TGCAGCTCGCAACGGACGGTTTTGAACACTGAAGCTTTCTTT. Residues: CSSQRTVLNTEAFF.

The rearrangement joins TRBV29-1 to TRBJ2-2, with unresolved D. CDR3 length: 14 amino acids. Looked up from germline, CDR1 is SQVTM and CDR2 is ANQGSEA. Trimming cost V 2 bases and J 2 bases, with 9 bases left between them. CDR3 coding DNA: TGCAGCGTTGAAAAAGGATCTAACACCGGGGAGCTGTTTTTT. Its protein product is CSVEKGSNTGELFF.

This clone was observed a few times. V and J are TRBV4-1 and TRBJ2-2; 9 nucleotides align to TRBD1. The CDR3 is made up of 15 amino acids. Per the germline V gene, CDR1 is MGHRA and CDR2 is YSYEKL. Trimming at V came to 5 bases and at J to 7 bases, leaving 8 bases not matched to a gene. CDR3 sequence reads: CASSVGQGIVGELFF. The CDR3, as DNA: TGCGCCAGCAGCGTGGGACAGGGTATTGTCGGGGAGCTGTTTTTT.

The chain links TRBV9 to TRBJ2-1; D may be TRBD1 (6 bases). Germline-derived CDR1 and CDR2 are SGDLS and YYNGEE. V was pared by 4 bases and J by 4 bases, with 12 bases between. This CDR3 is built from 14 residues. As DNA, the CDR3 is TGTGCCAGCAGCACTCGGACAGCGTACAATGAGCAGTTCTTC. Protein sequence: CASSTRTAYNEQFF. Using reference TRBV9 and TRBJ2-1 for the parts outside the CDR3, the full variable domain is DSGVTQTPKHLITATGQRVTLRCSPRSGDLSVYWYQQSLDQGLQFLIQYYNGEERAKGNILERFSAQQFPDLHSELNLSSLELGDSALYFCASSTRTAYNEQFFGPGTRLTVL.

The J gene is TRBJ2-7, the V gene TRBV5-1; D not resolved. In germline, CDR1 is SGHRS, CDR2 YFSETQ. The germline V and J ends were trimmed by 4 bases and 7 bases, with 15 bases remaining between them. The CDR3 contains 13 residues. The CDR3 is CASSRELLLEQYF. In DNA form, the CDR3 reads TGCGCCAGCAGCCGAGAGCTTCTTCTGGAGCAGTACTTC.

The rearrangement uses TRBV6-5 and TRBJ1-2, with a possible D match to TRBD1 (6 bases). V dropped 0 bases and J dropped 4 bases, with 15 bases sitting between them. The CDR3 has 16 amino acids. Germline V gene data show CDR1 as MNHEY and CDR2 as SVGAGI. The chain's CDR3 is CASSYSELGGLYGYTF. As DNA, the CDR3 is TGTGCCAGCAGTTACTCGGAACTCGGGGGCCTCTATGGCTACACCTTC.

The chain joins TRBV29-1 to TRBJ2-1; D gene ambiguous. V lost 0 bases, J lost 8 bases, and 11 bases lay in between. The CDR3 loop spans 13 amino acids. Germline CDR1 and CDR2: SQVTM and ANQGSEA. The CDR3 is CSVEDIGTHEQFF. CDR3 in DNA: TGCAGCGTTGAAGATATAGGTACCCATGAGCAGTTCTTC.

The V gene is TRBV5-1, the J gene TRBJ2-1; 8 bases match TRBD1. Germline V gives CDR1 SGHRS, CDR2 YFSETQ. Trimming cost V 4 bases and J 0 bases; bases outside gene matches: 6. The CDR3 consists of 16 residues. Written as DNA, the CDR3 is TGCGCCAGCAGCCCCGGGACAGGAACCTCCTACAATGAGCAGTTCTTC. Protein: CASSPGTGTSYNEQFF.

The chain has TRBV14 and TRBJ2-7; TRBD1 is a possible D gene (6 bases). The CDR3 spans 15 residues. V was clipped by 5 bases and J by 0 bases, with 14 bases between them. Germline CDR1 SGHDN, CDR2 FVKESK. In nucleotides, the CDR3 is TGTGCCAGCAGCACTCGGACAGTGAGCTCCTACGAGCAGTACTTC. Amino acids: CASSTRTVSSYEQYF.

This chain joins TRBV30 and TRBJ1-5; tentatively, D is TRBD1 (5 bases). The CDR3 runs 13 residues. V lost 2 bases and J lost 9, with 14 bases in between. Per the germline V gene, CDR1 is GTSNPN and CDR2 is SVGIG (reference sequence). CDR3 protein: CAWSTPPQGPQHF. CDR3 sequence (DNA): TGTGCCTGGAGTACTCCCCCTCAGGGGCCCCAGCATTTT.

The chain has TRBV9 and TRBJ1-4; D uncertain. This CDR3 is built from 15 residues. Germline CDR1 reads SGDLS; CDR2 reads YYNGEE. V lost 0 bases, J lost 7 bases, and 13 bases lay in between. The CDR3 DNA sequence: TGTGCCAGCAGCGTAGGATCCGGTGGGAGTGAAAAACTGTTTTTT. Translated: CASSVGSGGSEKLFF. Full variable domain (missing parts from reference TRBV9 and TRBJ1-4): DSGVTQTPKHLITATGQRVTLRCSPRSGDLSVYWYQQSLDQGLQFLIQYYNGEERAKGNILERFSAQQFPDLHSELNLSSLELGDSALYFCASSVGSGGSEKLFFGSGTQLSVL.

CDR3 in DNA: TGCGCCAGCAGCCTCCGGGACAGTCAAGAGACCCAGTACTTC. Amino acids: CASSLRDSQETQYF. The chain has TRBV5-1 and TRBJ2-5, with 7 bases identical to TRBD1. Germline-derived CDR1 and CDR2 are SGHRS and YFSETQ. This CDR3 comprises 14 residues. Trimming cost V 4 bases and J 2 bases; bases outside gene matches: 5.

This chain connects TRBV7-3 to TRBJ1-2; a weak D match, TRBD1 (6 bases). V was pared by 5 bases and J by 8 bases, with 15 bases between. This CDR3 contains 13 residues. CDR1 and CDR2 from the germline V gene are SGHTA and FQGTGA. The CDR3 sequence is CASSRPQGVGYTF. CDR3 coding DNA: TGTGCCAGCAGCAGACCACAGGGAGTCGGCTACACCTTC.

The genes are TRBV29-1 and TRBJ2-4; TRBD1 matches 9 bases. J gave up 7 bases and V 8 bases, and 6 bases lay outside the gene matches. This CDR3 contains 12 residues. CDR1 is SQVTM and CDR2 is ANQGSEA in the germline V gene. CDR3 in DNA: TGCAGCAGTTCGACAGGGGGGAACATTCAGTACTTC. Amino acid sequence: CSSSTGGNIQYF.

This clone has more than one count but fewer than ten. The CDR3 reads CSARHIASYTF. As DNA, the CDR3 is TGCAGTGCTAGGCACATCGCCAGCTACACCTTC. The chain is built from TRBV20-1 and TRBJ1-2; D uncertain. This CDR3 has 11 amino acids. Per germline, CDR1 DFQATT and CDR2 SNEGSKA (reference sequence). Deletions cut 3 bases from V and 9 bases from J, with 11 bases between.

This clone came up a few times. V gene TRBV7-6 combines with J gene TRBJ2-5; 9 bases map to TRBD2. From germline, CDR1 is SGHVS and CDR2 FNYEAQ. This CDR3 contains 15 residues. Trimming took 2 bases from V and 3 from J; bases not matched to a gene: 4. The CDR3 loop reads CASSLTTSGKETQYF. In nucleotides, the CDR3 is TGTGCCAGCAGCTTAACGACTAGCGGAAAAGAGACCCAGTACTTC.

To note about this clone: Different DNA sequences within this sample yield the same CDR3. The chain joins TRBV5-1 to TRBJ1-1; D is ambiguous. V lost 0 bases and J lost 0, with 3 bases in between. Germline CDR1 is SGHRS and CDR2 is YFSETQ. The CDR3 is 13 amino acids. The CDR3 DNA sequence: TGCGCCAGCAGCTTGGAGCTGAACACTGAAGCTTTCTTT. Its protein product is CASSLELNTEAFF. Looking up the rest from reference TRBV5-1 and TRBJ1-1 gives the full variable domain: KAGVTQTPRYLIKTRGQQVTLSCSPISGHRSVSWYQQTPGQGLQFLFEYFSETQRNKGNFPGRFSGRQFSNSRSEMNVSTLELGDSALYLCASSLELNTEAFFGQGTRLTVV.

Written as DNA, the CDR3 is TGTGCCTGGAGTGTCCCCTCCGCACCCCTCCACTTT. Translated, it gives CAWSVPSAPLHF. The V gene is TRBV30, the J gene TRBJ1-6; the D is unclear. The germline CDR1 and CDR2 sequences are GTSNPN and SVGIG (reference sequence). V lost 0 bases, J lost 11 bases, and 8 bases lay in between. The CDR3 has 12 amino acids.

This clone turned up a few times. Other DNA sequences of this sample code for an identical CDR3. The rearrangement uses TRBV29-1 and TRBJ2-7; TRBD1 aligns across 7 bases. J gave up 4 bases and V 5 bases, and 2 bases lay outside the gene matches. The CDR3 runs to 11 residues. Germline CDR1 is SQVTM and CDR2 is ANQGSEA. CDR3 DNA: TGCAGCGTTACAGGGGCTTACGAGCAGTACTTC. It codes for CSVTGAYEQYF.

This clone appeared once. This chain connects TRBV29-1 to TRBJ2-1; TRBD2 agrees at 7 bases. From germline, CDR1 is SQVTM and CDR2 ANQGSEA. V gave up 6 bases and J gave up 8 bases; unmatched junction bases: 4. The CDR3 is 11 residues long. CDR3 coding DNA: TGCAGCGTCCGACTAGCCGATGAGCAGTTCTTC. Its protein is CSVRLADEQFF.

This chain joins TRBV5-4 and TRBJ1-1, with TRBD1 as a possible D gene (5 bases). This CDR3 spans 15 amino acids. Germline V lookup: CDR1 SGHNT, CDR2 YYREEE (reference sequence). Trimming took 4 bases from V and 5 from J, leaving 18 bases between them. The CDR3 nucleotides are TGTGCCAGCAGCCTTACCGGGACTCAAGGGACTGAAGCTTTCTTT. Its translation: CASSLTGTQGTEAFF. Looking up the rest from reference TRBV5-4 and TRBJ1-1 gives the full variable domain: ETGVTQSPTHLIKTRGQQVTLRCSSQSGHNTVSWYQQALGQGPQFIFQYYREEENGRGNFPPRFSGLQFPNYSSELNVNALELDDSALYLCASSLTGTQGTEAFFGQGTRLTVV.

This clone was counted only a few times. The V call is TRBV29-1, the J call TRBJ1-1; D unclear. V dropped 4 bases and J dropped 5 bases, with 5 bases sitting between them. This CDR3 has 10 amino acids. Germline CDR1 reads SQVTM; CDR2 reads ANQGSEA. This CDR3 reads CSVGTTEAFF. The CDR3 bases are TGCAGCGTTGGAACAACTGAAGCTTTCTTT.

The gene calls are TRBV30 and TRBJ1-6; 8 bases are shared with TRBD1. The CDR3 has 16 residues. With 2 bases clipped from V and 7 bases from J, the junction kept 10 bases outside the gene matches. Germline loops: CDR1 GTSNPN, CDR2 SVGIG (reference sequence). The CDR3 region has the DNA TGTGCCTGGAGTTTTATCCAGGGGGCTGGGAATTCACCCCTCCACTTT. Amino acids: CAWSFIQGAGNSPLHF.

This clone was counted only a few times. The chain combines TRBV14 with TRBJ1-4; D is ambiguous. Trimming left V 3 bases short and J 5 bases short, with 1 base between. This CDR3 has 11 amino acids. Germline V gives CDR1 SGHDN, CDR2 FVKESK. In DNA form, the CDR3 reads TGTGCCAGCAGCCACAATGAAAAACTGTTTTTT. It codes for CASSHNEKLFF.

This chain joins TRBV29-1 and TRBJ2-5; D is uncertain. CDR1 and CDR2 from the germline V gene are SQVTM and ANQGSEA. The V end lost 7 bases, the J end lost 1 base, and 10 bases lay between the germline ends. The CDR3 spans 12 residues. The DNA for the CDR3 is TGCAGCGCAAGACTCAGCCAAGAGACCCAGTACTTC. It specifies CSARLSQETQYF.

This clone came up once. V gene TRBV6-5 combines with J gene TRBJ1-2; 7 nucleotides agree with TRBD1. With V trimmed by 4 bases and J by 4 bases, 3 bases remained unmatched. The CDR3 spans 13 residues. Per the germline V gene, CDR1 is MNHEY and CDR2 is SVGAGI. This CDR3 is CASSLRQGYGYTF. The CDR3 nucleotides read TGTGCCAGCAGTTTGAGACAGGGCTATGGCTACACCTTC.

This chain joins TRBV30 and TRBJ1-6; 7 nucleotides agree with TRBD1. The germline V gene encodes CDR1 GTSNPN and CDR2 SVGIG (reference sequence). The CDR3 totals 14 residues. V lost 1 base and J lost 10; bases outside the gene matches: 7. The CDR3 spells CAWSALTGRSPLHF. CDR3 bases: TGTGCCTGGAGTGCGTTGACAGGGCGGTCACCCCTCCACTTT.

The V gene is TRBV27, the J gene TRBJ1-2; D is unclear. Trimming took 5 bases from V and 6 from J, leaving 13 bases between them. Germline V lookup: CDR1 MNHEY, CDR2 SMNVEV (reference sequence). The CDR3 has 13 residues. CDR3: CASSRYPQDGYTF. The CDR3, as DNA: TGTGCCAGCAGTCGGTATCCCCAGGATGGCTACACCTTC.

The rearrangement joins TRBV10-3 to TRBJ2-5; TRBD1 matches 7 bases. With V trimmed by 10 bases and J by 1 base, 3 bases remained unmatched. The CDR3 has 12 amino acids. Germline V gene sequence: CDR1 ENHRY, CDR2 SYGVKD. The DNA for the CDR3 is TGTGCCACGGGACAGACCCAAGAGACCCAGTACTTC. This encodes CATGQTQETQYF.